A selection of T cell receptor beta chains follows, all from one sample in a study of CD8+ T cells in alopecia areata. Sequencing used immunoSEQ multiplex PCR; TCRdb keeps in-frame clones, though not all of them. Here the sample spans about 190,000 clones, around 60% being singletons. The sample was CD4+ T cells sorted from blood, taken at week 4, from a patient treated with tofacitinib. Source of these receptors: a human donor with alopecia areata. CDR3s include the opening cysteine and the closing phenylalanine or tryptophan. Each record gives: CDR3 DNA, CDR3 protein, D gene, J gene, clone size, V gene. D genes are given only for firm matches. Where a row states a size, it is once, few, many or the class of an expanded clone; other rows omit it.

cdr3_nt: TGTGCCAGCATCGGGAACACTGAAGCTTTCTTT
cdr3_aa: CASIGNTEAFF
d_call: .
j_call: TRBJ1-1
clone_size: .
v_call: TRBV6-5

cdr3_nt: TGTGCCTGGGGGACAGGTCGGAACACTGAAGCTTTCTTT
cdr3_aa: CAWGTGRNTEAFF
d_call: TRBD1
j_call: TRBJ1-1
clone_size: .
v_call: TRBV30

cdr3_nt: TGTGCCTGGAATCGGGGCTCCTACAATGAGCAGTTCTTC
cdr3_aa: CAWNRGSYNEQFF
d_call: .
j_call: TRBJ2-1
clone_size: few
v_call: TRBV30

cdr3_nt: TGCGCCAGCAGCCCACTACTAGCGGGAGGCGGCGAGACCCAGTACTTC
cdr3_aa: CASSPLLAGGGETQYF
d_call: TRBD2
j_call: TRBJ2-5
clone_size: .
v_call: TRBV4-3

cdr3_nt: TGTGCCAGCAGCTTAGAGGGAGGCCTGTACGAGCAGTACTTC
cdr3_aa: CASSLEGGLYEQYF
d_call: .
j_call: TRBJ2-7
clone_size: .
v_call: TRBV7-8

cdr3_nt: TGCAGCGTTGAGAGGGGGAGCGGGAGGATCAATACGCAGTATTTT
cdr3_aa: CSVERGSGRINTQYF
d_call: TRBD2
j_call: TRBJ2-3
clone_size: few
v_call: TRBV29-1

cdr3_nt: TGTGCCAGCCATAATGGACTAGCACATGGGGAGCAGTACTTC
cdr3_aa: CASHNGLAHGEQYF
d_call: TRBD2
j_call: TRBJ2-7
clone_size: .
v_call: TRBV7-2

cdr3_nt: TGTGCCAGCAGCTTAGCGCGAGCTGAGCAGTACTTC
cdr3_aa: CASSLARAEQYF
d_call: .
j_call: TRBJ2-7
clone_size: few
v_call: TRBV7-8

cdr3_nt: TGTGCCACCAGCAGCTACTACAGCTCTGGGGCCAACGTCCTGACTTTC
cdr3_aa: CATSSYYSSGANVLTF
d_call: .
j_call: TRBJ2-6
clone_size: .
v_call: TRBV15

cdr3_nt: TGTGCCAGCAGCACTACAGGGGTTCAGCCCCAGCATTTT
cdr3_aa: CASSTTGVQPQHF
d_call: TRBD1
j_call: TRBJ1-5
clone_size: .
v_call: TRBV7-8

cdr3_nt: TGTGCCAGCAGCTCCCGGACAGGGTTCCCTTCTGAAGCTTTCTTT
cdr3_aa: CASSSRTGFPSEAFF
d_call: TRBD1
j_call: TRBJ1-1
clone_size: .
v_call: TRBV7-2

cdr3_nt: TGTGCCACCGAGGAGACGGGTGGGGCCAACGCCCTGACTTTC
cdr3_aa: CATEETGGANALTF
d_call: .
j_call: TRBJ2-6
clone_size: .
v_call: TRBV10-3

cdr3_nt: TGCAGCGTTGAAGATAGGAACATCGGAGGGTCTGACTATGGCTACACCTTC
cdr3_aa: CSVEDRNIGGSDYGYTF
d_call: .
j_call: TRBJ1-2
clone_size: few
v_call: TRBV29-1

cdr3_nt: TGTGCCAGCAGCTTGTGGGATTCTTATGGCTACACCTTC
cdr3_aa: CASSLWDSYGYTF
d_call: .
j_call: TRBJ1-2
clone_size: once
v_call: TRBV5-4

cdr3_nt: TGCGCCAGCAGAAACCAGGGGGGTAGCGGGAGCGGCGAGCAGTACTTC
cdr3_aa: CASRNQGGSGSGEQYF
d_call: TRBD2
j_call: TRBJ2-7
clone_size: few
v_call: TRBV4-3